One and the same sample provided the 11 T cell receptor beta chains below, sequenced in a study of shared clonotypes between healthy human individuals. Naive CD8 cells lacked CD45RO and underwent positive selection for CCR7, leaving out terminally differentiated effector memory CD45RA+ cells. The method was immunoSEQ multiplex PCR; TCRdb's version includes in-frame clones alone and lacks a portion of them. Among some 2 million clones listed, roughly 94% were seen once. Sequenced input: naive CD8+ T cells sorted from blood. The receptors come from a man between 18 and 29 years old in good health.

The chain employs TRBV4-1 and TRBJ2-3; 9 bases match TRBD2. CDR1 is MGHRA, CDR2 YSYEKL, per germline. This CDR3 comprises 16 residues. Losses at the gene ends were 1 base for V and 4 bases for J; bases not matched to a gene: 6. In nucleotides, the CDR3 is TGCGCCAGCAGCCAAGTGAGTAGCGGGAGCTCAGATACGCAGTATTTT. Its protein product is CASSQVSSGSSDTQYF.

This clone was observed a few times. DNA for the CDR3: TGTGCCAGCAGTTTGGCAGGAAGCAATCAGCCCCAGCATTTT. This encodes CASSLAGSNQPQHF. This chain connects TRBV28 to TRBJ1-5; D ambiguous. Germline V gene sequence: CDR1 MDHEN, CDR2 SYDVKM. The CDR3 spans 14 residues. V was pared by 3 bases and J by 1 base, with 7 bases between.

The V and J genes are TRBV5-1 and TRBJ2-3; D is ambiguous. Germline V lookup: CDR1 SGHRS, CDR2 YFSETQ. Trimming shortened V by 0 bases and J by 2 bases, and 10 bases separated the two germline ends. This CDR3 has 15 residues. The CDR3 sequence is CASSLGPRDTDTQYF. The CDR3 DNA follows: TGCGCCAGCAGCTTGGGCCCCCGCGACACAGATACGCAGTATTTT.

CDR3 region: CASSNSGQEGGYTF. CDR3 DNA sequence: TGTGCCAGCAGCAACTCCGGACAGGAGGGGGGCTACACCTTC. The genes are TRBV28 and TRBJ1-2, with 7 bases fitting TRBD1. V trimming: 6 bases; J trimming: 8 bases; junction bases outside the gene matches: 12. Germline V gene sequence: CDR1 MDHEN, CDR2 SYDVKM. This CDR3 has 14 residues.

The chain uses TRBV4-2 and TRBJ1-1; D might be TRBD1 (6 bases). V lost 4 bases to trimming and J lost 5 bases, with 14 bases between them. The CDR3 has 14 amino acids. Germline V gene sequence: CDR1 LGHNA, CDR2 YNFKEQ. In nucleotides, the CDR3 is TGTGCCAGCAGCCCGGTCACAGGGAGAACTGAAGCTTTCTTT. It encodes CASSPVTGRTEAFF.

The chain links TRBV7-9 to TRBJ2-5, with unresolved D. Trimming shortened V by 4 bases and J by 4 bases, and 13 bases separated the two germline ends. The CDR3 runs to 14 residues. Germline values: CDR1 SEHNR, CDR2 FQNEAQ (reference sequence). Here the CDR3 DNA reads TGTGCCAGCAGCTCCGGTACCTGGGGAGAGACCCAGTACTTC. Residues: CASSSGTWGETQYF. Drawing the rest from reference TRBV7-9 and TRBJ2-5, the complete variable domain is DTGVSQNPRHKITKRGQNVTFRCDPISEHNRLYWYRQTLGQGPEFLTYFQNEAQLEKSRLLSDRFSAERPKGSFSTLEIQRTEQGDSAMYLCASSSGTWGETQYFGPGTRLLVL.

The chain has TRBV7-9 and TRBJ2-7; D possibly uses TRBD1 or TRBD2 (5 bases each). CDR1 and CDR2 (germline): SEHNR, FQNEAQ (reference sequence). With 4 bases removed from V and 6 bases from J, the gap between germline ends came to 25 bases. The CDR3 length is 17 residues. CDR3 amino acids: CASSSAPNWGKGSEQYF. DNA for the CDR3: TGTGCCAGCAGCTCGGCCCCTAATTGGGGTAAGGGGAGCGAGCAGTACTTC.

As DNA, the CDR3 is TGTGCCAGCAGCGATGGCGAGCTCCGGCCCATGGAGGACACTGAAGCTTTCTTT. Translating gives CASSDGELRPMEDTEAFF. This chain links TRBV9 with TRBJ1-1; D gene uncertain. Deletions cut 3 bases from V and 3 bases from J, with 24 bases between. The germline V gene has CDR1 SGDLS and CDR2 YYNGEE. This CDR3 comprises 18 residues.

This chain uses TRBV29-1 with TRBJ2-1, with no clear D. The CDR3 spans 11 residues. Per germline, CDR1 SQVTM and CDR2 ANQGSEA. The CDR3 nucleotides read TGCAGTACCTCCAGTAATCATGAGCAGTTCTTC. Translated: CSTSSNHEQFF.

In the case of this clone: At the DNA level, this CDR3 is encoded by other sequences in the same sample as well. V gene TRBV9 combines with J gene TRBJ2-7, with a possible D match to TRBD2 (5 bases). V was pared by 2 bases and J by 6 bases, with 9 bases between. The CDR3 extends over 12 amino acids. Germline V lookup: CDR1 SGDLS, CDR2 YYNGEE. The CDR3 DNA follows: TGTGCCAGCAGCGTTGAGGGTACCGAGCAGTACTTC. The encoded protein is CASSVEGTEQYF.

The CDR3 reads CASSDWGRRDEQYF. The CDR3 DNA follows: TGCGCCAGCAGCGATTGGGGACGGAGGGACGAGCAGTACTTC. V usage is TRBV4-3 and J usage is TRBJ2-7; D may be TRBD2 (6 bases). Germline values: CDR1 LGHNA, CDR2 YSLEER. Trimming removed 5 bases from V and 5 bases from J, with 16 bases in between. This CDR3 spans 14 amino acids.